These 5 T cell receptor beta chains originate from one sample sequenced in a study of human T cells and chemical hapten exposure. Using its own MiXCR run on the RACE reads, TCRdb lists one record per CDR3 protein. The table lists under 450,000 distinct CDR3 sequences, just under 6.5% of them singletons, with less than 6.5% in the top ten. The time point: patch test 2, 6 weeks after DPC sensitization. Treatment described: therapeutic diphenylcyclopropenone sensitization with weekly scalp DPC. The sample was whole blood, taken in connection with sensitization to the hapten diphenylcyclopropenone (DPC). The receptors derive from a woman aged 18-35 years with alopecia areata. Some clones in this sample may be carry-over from other donors' samples.

CDR3 residues: CASSQDHGSGGALIETQYF. CDR3 nucleotides: TGCGCCAGCAGCCAAGATCACGGTAGCGGGGGGGCGTTAATCGAGACCCAGTACTTC. V and J are TRBV4-1 and TRBJ2-5; 11 bases fit TRBD2. CDR1 and CDR2 from the germline V gene are MGHRA and YSYEKL. Losses at the gene ends were 0 bases for V and 5 bases for J; bases not matched to a gene: 14. The CDR3 has 19 residues.

Regarding this clonotype: A much larger clone sits a single nucleotide away, making a read error possible. The genes are TRBV4-2 and TRBJ1-1, with 9 bases lining up with TRBD1. This CDR3 is built from 15 residues. Germline-derived CDR1 and CDR2 are LGHNA and YNFKEQ. The DNA for the CDR3 is TGTGCCCGCAGCCCAGGGACAGGGACGAACACTGAAGCTTTCTTT. Translating it yields CARSPGTGTNTEAFF.

This clonotype was observed a single time. The chain is built from TRBV28 and TRBJ2-7; D not certain. CDR1 and CDR2 (germline): MDHEN, SYDVKM. The V end lost 4 bases, the J end lost 6 bases, and 13 bases lay between the germline ends. This CDR3 is built from 13 residues. CDR3 sequence (DNA): TGTGCCAGCAGTTACTCCGGACCGGGCGAGCAGTACTTC. Amino acids: CASSYSGPGEQYF.

This clonotype was detected a few times. This rearrangement joins TRBV7-9 to TRBJ2-7, with D tentatively TRBD1 or TRBD2 (5 bases each). This CDR3 spans 14 amino acids. Looked up from germline, CDR1 is SEHNR and CDR2 is FQNEAQ (reference sequence). V gave up 4 bases and J gave up 0 bases, with 10 bases separating them. The CDR3 spells CASSWGGSSYEQYF. CDR3 in DNA: TGTGCCAGCAGCTGGGGCGGGTCCTCCTACGAGCAGTACTTC.

The chain links TRBV7-2 to TRBJ2-2, with D tentatively TRBD2 (6 bases). V was pared by 2 bases and J by 4 bases, with 14 bases between. The CDR3 length is 16 residues. CDR1 and CDR2 (germline): SGHTA, FQGNSA. DNA of the CDR3: TGTGCCAGCAGCTTAAGTTCGGGGGTAGCCACCGGGGAGCTGTTTTTT. Its translation: CASSLSSGVATGELFF.